A selection of T cell receptor beta chains follows, all from one sample in a study of cytomegalovirus exposure and HLA in healthy donors. TCRdb keeps only in-frame clones here, not all; method: immunoSEQ multiplex PCR. The sample includes about 140,000 clones, roughly 79% seen only once; the top ten take roughly 9.7%. The sample was PBMCs. Receptors were obtained from a woman aged 60-75 years in good health and CMV-seropositive. CDR3s leave out the opening cysteine and the closing phenylalanine or tryptophan. The order of the fields is V gene, J gene, clone size, CDR3 protein. Only part of the rows carry a size: once, few, many, or a class if the clone is expanded.

TRBV2	TRBJ2-4	.	ASKQGDIQY
TRBV27	TRBJ1-5	.	ASSDDRGNQPQH
TRBV7-3	TRBJ2-7	.	ASSSLPGYEQY
TRBV7-9	TRBJ1-4	few	ASSTRDRGLHEKLF
TRBV7-2	TRBJ1-1	.	ASSLTQAYTEAF
TRBV4-1	TRBJ2-1	.	ASSQRGQEQF
TRBV11-3	TRBJ2-2	.	ASSFRGATGELF
TRBV7-8	TRBJ1-1	.	ASSPNRGTEAF
TRBV4-3	TRBJ1-1	.	ASSQGRLRQGFTEAF
TRBV27	TRBJ2-1	.	ASSLPDTRGEQF
TRBV19	TRBJ2-7	.	ASSITTGTSGNEQY
TRBV5-4	TRBJ2-2	.	ASSLRLAGNTGELF
TRBV5-1	TRBJ2-5	.	ASSPILVWETQY
TRBV6-5	TRBJ1-1	few	ASSKTVYTEAF
TRBV7-9	TRBJ2-7	.	ASSPSLAGGPYEQY
TRBV27	TRBJ2-2	.	ASSPLAGGNTGELF
TRBV7-6	TRBJ2-5	.	ASSTSGSETQY